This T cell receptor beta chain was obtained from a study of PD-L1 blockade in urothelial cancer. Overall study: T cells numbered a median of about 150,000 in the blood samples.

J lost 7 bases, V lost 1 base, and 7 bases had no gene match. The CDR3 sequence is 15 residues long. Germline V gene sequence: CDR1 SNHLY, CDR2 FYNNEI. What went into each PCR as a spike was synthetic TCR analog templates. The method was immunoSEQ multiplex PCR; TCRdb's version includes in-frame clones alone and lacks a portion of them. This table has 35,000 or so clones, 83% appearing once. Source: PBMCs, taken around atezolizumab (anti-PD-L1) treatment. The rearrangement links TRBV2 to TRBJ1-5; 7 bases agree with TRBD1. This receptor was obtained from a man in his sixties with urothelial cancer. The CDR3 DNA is TGTGCCAGCAGTGAAGGACAGGGACGTATCCAGCCCCAGCATTTT. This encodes CASSEGQGRIQPQHF.